This passage covers 23 T cell receptor beta chains from one sample sequenced in a study of PD-1 blockade in classical Hodgkin lymphoma. Brentuximab vedotin exposure varied among the patients, all of whom had relapsed after autologous stem cell transplantation. TCRdb keeps only in-frame clones here, not all; method: immunoSEQ multiplex PCR. The sample lists about 58,000 clones, approximately 90% occurring once. The sample in question was peripheral blood mononuclear cells (PBMCs), obtained before the second cycle of nivolumab. The receptors were sampled from a human donor with classical Hodgkin lymphoma.

The chain links TRBV5-1 to TRBJ2-2, with D possibly TRBD2 on 6 matching bases. The V gene lost 8 bases and the J gene lost 7 bases, with 15 bases spanning the gap. From germline, CDR1 is SGHRS and CDR2 YFSETQ. The CDR3 is 13 amino acids. CDR3 nucleotides: TGCGCCAGTACACCGGGGGATGTCGGGGAGCTGTTTTTT. It codes for CASTPGDVGELFF. The variable domain in full, completed from reference TRBV5-1 and TRBJ2-2, reads KAGVTQTPRYLIKTRGQQVTLSCSPISGHRSVSWYQQTPGQGLQFLFEYFSETQRNKGNFPGRFSGRQFSNSRSEMNVSTLELGDSALYLCASTPGDVGELFFGEGSRLTVL.

This clone occurred a few times. The DNA for the CDR3 is TGCGCCAGCAGCGTGGACGGGTATAGCAATCAGCCCCAGCATTTT. Translation: CASSVDGYSNQPQHF. The V call is TRBV5-1, the J call TRBJ1-5; D is uncertain. Germline CDR1 reads SGHRS; CDR2 reads YFSETQ. The length of the CDR3 is 15 residues. Trimming cost V 4 bases and J 0 bases, with 11 bases left between them.

The chain is built from TRBV4-1 and TRBJ2-7, with D possibly called TRBD1 or TRBD2 (5 bases each). This CDR3 has 15 residues. Germline CDR1 and CDR2: MGHRA and YSYEKL. V was trimmed by 6 bases and J by 5 bases, leaving 20 bases between them. CDR3 sequence (DNA): TGCGCCAGCAGAGTTGCCGGGACCAGCCCCGACGAGCAGTACTTC. Translation gives CASRVAGTSPDEQYF.

V gene TRBV29-1 combines with J gene TRBJ2-7, with a weak D call TRBD1 (5 bases). Germline-derived CDR1 and CDR2 are SQVTM and ANQGSEA. V gave up 4 bases and J gave up 3 bases, with 13 bases separating them. The CDR3 length is 13 residues. The CDR3 DNA follows: TGCAGCGTTGGTCCAGGGTTAGGCTACGAGCAGTACTTC. This sequence encodes CSVGPGLGYEQYF.

V and J are TRBV27 and TRBJ1-5; TRBD1 aligns across 11 bases. J was trimmed by 4 bases and V by 5 bases; bases with no gene match: 7. This CDR3 is 16 amino acids long. CDR1 and CDR2 from the germline V gene are MNHEY and SMNVEV (reference sequence). The CDR3 sequence: CASSPGQGELNQPQHF. CDR3 DNA: TGTGCCAGCAGTCCGGGACAGGGGGAACTTAATCAGCCCCAGCATTTT.

The gene calls are TRBV28 and TRBJ1-5, with no clear D. Trimming removed 4 bases from V and 7 bases from J, with 8 bases in between. CDR1 is MDHEN, CDR2 SYDVKM, per germline. CDR3 length: 12 residues. Written as DNA, the CDR3 is TGTGCCAGCAGTTCTTTTCTCCAGCCCCAGCATTTT. Encoded protein: CASSSFLQPQHF. Based on the CDR3 plus reference TRBV28 and TRBJ1-5, the full variable domain is DVKVTQSSRYLVKRTGEKVFLECVQDMDHENMFWYRQDPGLGLRLIYFSYDVKMKEKGDIPEGYSVSREKKERFSLILESASTNQTSMYLCASSSFLQPQHFGDGTRLSIL.

This chain links TRBV19 with TRBJ2-7, with TRBD1 matching over 9 bases. The V segment lost 5 bases and the J segment 2 bases; nucleotides outside the gene matches: 4. CDR1 is LNHDA, CDR2 SQIVND, per germline (reference sequence). The CDR3 has 14 residues. The CDR3 bases are TGTGCCAGTAGTCCGGGACAGGGTCCCTACGAGCAGTACTTC. It is translated as CASSPGQGPYEQYF.

This clone was seen once. The chain links TRBV27 to TRBJ2-5, with a possible D match to TRBD2 (6 bases). The CDR3 runs to 17 residues. Trimming took 2 bases from V and 14 from J, leaving 30 bases between them. Germline V CDR1 and CDR2: MNHEY, SMNVEV (reference sequence). The CDR3: CASSLAAPSRGPEGSYF. CDR3 nucleotides: TGTGCCAGCAGTTTAGCCGCCCCGAGTCGAGGCCCGGAGGGTTCTTACTTC.

The genes are TRBV5-4 and TRBJ2-2, with D possibly being TRBD2 (5 bases). This CDR3 spans 19 amino acids. V was shortened by 1 base and J by 6 bases, with 25 bases between the two germline ends. Germline values: CDR1 SGHNT, CDR2 YYREEE (reference sequence). The CDR3 region is CASSLIVPPRLGRPGELFF. Written as DNA, the CDR3 is TGTGCCAGCAGCTTGATTGTCCCCCCCAGACTTGGGAGACCCGGGGAGCTGTTTTTT.

The gene calls are TRBV15 and TRBJ1-1, with D perhaps matching TRBD1 (5 bases). With 1 base removed from V and 3 bases from J, the gap between germline ends came to 6 bases. This CDR3 has 13 amino acids. In germline, CDR1 is LNHNV, CDR2 YYDKDF (reference sequence). Here the CDR3 reads CATSRGGDTEAFF. The CDR3 nucleotides read TGTGCCACCAGCAGAGGGGGGGACACTGAAGCTTTCTTT.

The chain employs TRBV9 and TRBJ1-6; 8 nucleotides line up with TRBD1. Germline-derived CDR1 and CDR2 are SGDLS and YYNGEE. After removal of 3 bases from V and 5 bases from J, the junction contained 13 bases not matched to a gene. This CDR3 has 18 amino acids. CDR3 DNA: TGTGCCAGCAGCGACCCTACCGGGACAGGATTTAATAATTCACCCCTCCACTTT. The encoded protein is CASSDPTGTGFNNSPLHF.

This clone was observed once. V and J are TRBV7-9 and TRBJ2-1, with 9 positions matching TRBD1. J lost 8 bases, V lost 2 bases, and 7 bases had no gene match. The CDR3 runs to 15 residues. Germline V gives CDR1 SEHNR, CDR2 FQNEAQ (reference sequence). The CDR3 DNA sequence: TGTGCCAGCAGCTTACCGGGACAGGGTGAGGATGAGCAGTTCTTC. Translated: CASSLPGQGEDEQFF.

The chain uses TRBV4-1 and TRBJ2-1, with 7 bases matching TRBD2. The germline CDR1 and CDR2 sequences are MGHRA and YSYEKL. J gave up 12 bases and V 1 base, and 6 bases lay outside the gene matches. The length of the CDR3 is 13 residues. CDR3 in DNA: TGCGCCAGCAGCCAAGGGACTAGTCTTGTGCAGTTCTTC. This sequence encodes CASSQGTSLVQFF.

This clone came up once. As DNA, the CDR3 is TGTGCCAGCAGCTCTACGGGGGGCCGGACTGTCTACAATGAGCAGTTCTTC. Translated, it gives CASSSTGGRTVYNEQFF. The genes are TRBV7-6 and TRBJ2-1; maybe TRBD2 (7 bases). This CDR3 contains 17 residues. Between the trimmed V and J ends, which lost 4 bases and 3 bases, there was a span of 19 bases. Germline CDR1 is SGHVS and CDR2 is FNYEAQ.

The V and J genes are TRBV27 and TRBJ2-1; no clear D. This CDR3 is built from 13 residues. Trimming pared 2 bases from V and 4 bases from J, leaving 6 bases between. Germline V gene sequence: CDR1 MNHEY, CDR2 SMNVEV (reference sequence). The CDR3 loop reads CASSLTEYNEQFF. The CDR3 coding sequence is TGTGCCAGCAGTTTAACAGAATACAATGAGCAGTTCTTC.

V and J are TRBV28 and TRBJ1-2; no firm D call. V was pared by 3 bases and J by 4 bases, with 15 bases between. The germline V gene has CDR1 MDHEN and CDR2 SYDVKM. The CDR3 is 15 residues long. This CDR3 reads CASSFGSGPVYGYTF. CDR3 nucleotides: TGTGCCAGCAGTTTTGGCTCTGGGCCTGTCTATGGCTACACCTTC.

The V and J genes are TRBV25-1 and TRBJ2-7; 9 nucleotides line up with TRBD2. The germline CDR1 and CDR2 sequences are MGHDK and SYGVNS. The trim removed 8 bases at V and 0 bases at J, leaving 5 bases unmatched. The length of the CDR3 is 14 residues. The CDR3 DNA reads as TGTGCCAGCCTCAGTAGCGGGGGCTCCTACGAGCAGTACTTC. Translation: CASLSSGGSYEQYF.

The rearrangement links TRBV15 to TRBJ1-2, with 12 bases identical to TRBD1. CDR3 size: 16 residues. V lost 1 base and J lost 8; bases outside the gene matches: 8. Looked up from germline, CDR1 is LNHNV and CDR2 is YYDKDF (reference sequence). The CDR3 bases are TGTGCCACCAGCAGAGCCGGGACAGGGGGCCCGGGGGGCTACACCTTC. Translating it yields CATSRAGTGGPGGYTF.

This chain uses TRBV30 with TRBJ1-2; unclear D gene. CDR3 length: 14 residues. Trimming shortened V by 3 bases and J by 4 bases, and 15 bases separated the two germline ends. CDR1 and CDR2 (germline): GTSNPN, SVGIG (reference sequence). The chain's CDR3 is CAWSPPGLAYGYTF. CDR3 sequence (DNA): TGTGCCTGGAGCCCCCCGGGTTTGGCCTATGGCTACACCTTC.

The V call is TRBV27, the J call TRBJ1-5; the D is unclear. V shed 2 bases and J shed 3 bases, with 5 bases lying between them. Germline values: CDR1 MNHEY, CDR2 SMNVEV (reference sequence). CDR3 length: 13 amino acids. This CDR3 is CASSLGDNQPQHF. As DNA, the CDR3 is TGTGCCAGCAGTTTAGGGGACAATCAGCCCCAGCATTTT.

The chain links TRBV7-9 to TRBJ1-1, with D unclear. Germline-derived CDR1 and CDR2 are SEHNR and FQNEAQ (reference sequence). CDR3 size: 9 residues. V was cut by 5 bases and J by 5 bases, with 0 bases left in between. The CDR3 nucleotides read TGTGCCAGCAGCACTGAAGCTTTCTTT. It yields the protein CASSTEAFF.

The chain uses TRBV9 and TRBJ2-3, with D possibly TRBD2 on 5 matching bases. Germline V lookup: CDR1 SGDLS, CDR2 YYNGEE. This CDR3 is 16 amino acids long. V was clipped by 4 bases and J by 4 bases, with 19 bases between them. DNA of the CDR3: TGTGCCAGCAGCTCCCTGACTATACAAGTTGCAGATACGCAGTATTTT. This translates into CASSSLTIQVADTQYF. Filled out from reference TRBV9 and TRBJ2-3, the complete variable domain reads DSGVTQTPKHLITATGQRVTLRCSPRSGDLSVYWYQQSLDQGLQFLIQYYNGEERAKGNILERFSAQQFPDLHSELNLSSLELGDSALYFCASSSLTIQVADTQYFGPGTRLTVL.

This rearrangement joins TRBV15 to TRBJ1-2, with D uncertain. V was trimmed by 5 bases and J by 2 bases, leaving 24 bases between them. From germline, CDR1 is LNHNV and CDR2 YYDKDF (reference sequence). The CDR3 contains 18 residues. CDR3 sequence (DNA): TGTGCCACCAGCCCAAGAGCAGTGCTCCAAGCGACAAACTATGGCTACACCTTC. As protein: CATSPRAVLQATNYGYTF.